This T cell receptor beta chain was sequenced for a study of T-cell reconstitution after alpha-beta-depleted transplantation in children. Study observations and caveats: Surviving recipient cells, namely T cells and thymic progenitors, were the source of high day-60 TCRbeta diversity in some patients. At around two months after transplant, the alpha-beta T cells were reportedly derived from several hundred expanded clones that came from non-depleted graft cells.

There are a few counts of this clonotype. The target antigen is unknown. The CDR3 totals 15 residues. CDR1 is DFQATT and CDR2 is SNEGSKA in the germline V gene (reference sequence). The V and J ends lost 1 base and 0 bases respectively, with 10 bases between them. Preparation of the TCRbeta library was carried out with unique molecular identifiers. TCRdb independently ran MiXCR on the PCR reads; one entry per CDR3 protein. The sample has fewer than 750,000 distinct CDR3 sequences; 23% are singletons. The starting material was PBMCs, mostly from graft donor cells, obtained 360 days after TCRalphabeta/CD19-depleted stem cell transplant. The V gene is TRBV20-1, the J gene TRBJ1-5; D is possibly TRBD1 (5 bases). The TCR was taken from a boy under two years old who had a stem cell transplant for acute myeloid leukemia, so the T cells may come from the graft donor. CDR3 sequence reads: CSARVLQDSNQPQHF. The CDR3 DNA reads TGCAGTGCTAGAGTCTTACAGGATAGCAATCAGCCCCAGCATTTT.